These 23 T cell receptor beta chains were all obtained from the same sample, sequenced in a study of cytomegalovirus exposure and HLA in healthy donors. Primers included in the PCR were 60 Vbeta and 13 Jbeta primers. Produced via immunoSEQ multiplex PCR; TCRdb's table is partial and in-frame only. The top ten clones hold over 3% of a sample with roughly 150,000 clones, over 60% of them seen once. Sequencing was carried out using PBMCs. Receptors were obtained from a male donor in good health and CMV-seronegative.

The chain has TRBV7-3 and TRBJ2-1, with a tentative D call TRBD2 (7 bases). The CDR3 totals 13 residues. Trimming stripped 0 bases from V and 13 bases from J, with 13 bases between. Germline V gene data show CDR1 as SGHTA and CDR2 as FQGTGA. CDR3 amino acids: CASSLTPGGTQFF. CDR3 sequence (DNA): TGTGCCAGCAGCTTAACACCCGGGGGGACACAGTTCTTC.

This sequence joins TRBV7-2 and TRBJ2-7; perhaps TRBD1 as D (5 bases). CDR1 is SGHTA and CDR2 is FQGNSA in the germline V gene. V shed 5 bases and J shed 2 bases, with 10 bases lying between them. The CDR3 consists of 13 residues. The DNA of the CDR3 is TGTGCCAGCAGCCCGCAGGGCGCCTACGAGCAGTACTTC. Translating gives CASSPQGAYEQYF. Together with reference TRBV7-2 and TRBJ2-7, the CDR3 gives the full variable domain: GAGVSQSPSNKVTEKGKDVELRCDPISGHTALYWYRQSLGQGLEFLIYFQGNSAPDKSGLPSDRFSAERTGGSVSTLTIQRTQQEDSAVYLCASSPQGAYEQYFGPGTRLTVT.

J is TRBJ2-5 and V is TRBV28; 9 positions match TRBD1. V dropped 6 bases and J dropped 3; count of bases not matched to a gene: 5. This CDR3 contains 14 residues. Per the germline V gene, CDR1 is MDHEN and CDR2 is SYDVKM. CDR3 protein: CASSLQGAKETQYF. As DNA, the CDR3 is TGTGCCAGCAGCCTACAGGGGGCGAAAGAGACCCAGTACTTC.

This clone was recorded a few times. The rearrangement joins TRBV19 to TRBJ2-3; 9 bases agree with TRBD1. V shed 6 bases, J shed 1 base, and the junction held 5 bases outside the gene matches. Germline CDR1 LNHDA, CDR2 SQIVND (reference sequence). The CDR3 is 15 residues long. The CDR3 DNA sequence: TGTGCCAGTAGCCAAAACAGGGGGCGCACAGATACGCAGTATTTT. Protein product: CASSQNRGRTDTQYF.

V is TRBV6-1 and J is TRBJ1-5; 10 bases line up with TRBD1. Germline V gives CDR1 MNHNS, CDR2 SASEGT. The CDR3 has 15 amino acids. V was pared by 3 bases and J by 11 bases, with 10 bases of the junction left unmatched. The CDR3 DNA reads as TGTGCCAGCAGTGAGGGTGACAGGGGGCCAATCTCCCAGCATTTT. This codes for CASSEGDRGPISQHF.

The chain employs TRBV6-6 and TRBJ1-5; 8 nucleotides align to TRBD1. The CDR3 sequence is 16 residues long. J gave up 4 bases and V 1 base, and 6 bases lay outside the gene matches. Germline loops: CDR1 MNHNY, CDR2 SVGAGI (reference sequence). As DNA, the CDR3 is TGTGCCAGCAGTTACTTAGCAGGGGGCTTTAATCAGCCCCAGCATTTT. Translation: CASSYLAGGFNQPQHF.

This chain uses TRBV5-8 with TRBJ2-1, with 10 bases matching TRBD2. The length of the CDR3 is 16 residues. The germline V gene encodes CDR1 SGHTS and CDR2 YDEGEE. V was clipped by 5 bases and J by 5 bases; unmatched bases: 10. CDR3 region: CASSVATSGTHNEQFF. CDR3 nucleotides: TGTGCCAGCAGTGTCGCTACTAGCGGGACCCACAATGAGCAGTTCTTC.

V is TRBV7-8 and J is TRBJ2-7; TRBD2 aligns across 9 bases. CDR1 SGHVS and CDR2 FQNEAQ come from the germline V gene. The length of the CDR3 is 15 residues. The ends lost 1 base at V and 4 bases at J; junction bases unmatched: 5. DNA of the CDR3: TGTGCCAGCAGCTTAGTGGGAACTAGCGGGTACGAGCAGTACTTC. Encoded protein: CASSLVGTSGYEQYF.

The V call is TRBV7-2, the J call TRBJ2-1, with D maybe TRBD1 (5 bases). The germline V gene has CDR1 SGHTA and CDR2 FQGNSA. The CDR3 sequence is 15 residues long. Trimming removed 6 bases at V and 8 bases at J, with 20 bases between. In DNA, the CDR3 is TGTGCCAGCAGTTTAAGGGGTGGGCCAAACCATGAGCAGTTCTTC. It translates to CASSLRGGPNHEQFF.

The V gene is TRBV28, the J gene TRBJ2-4; maybe TRBD2 (6 bases). Deletions cut 1 base from V and 4 bases from J, with 11 bases between. Germline values: CDR1 MDHEN, CDR2 SYDVKM. The CDR3 contains 15 residues. CDR3 nucleotide sequence: TGTGCCAGCAGTTTATTGAGCGGGTTGAAAAACATTCAGTACTTC. This encodes CASSLLSGLKNIQYF.

This chain connects TRBV7-9 to TRBJ2-2, with D maybe TRBD2 (6 bases). CDR3 length: 16 amino acids. Trimming pared 2 bases from V and 7 bases from J, leaving 17 bases between. Germline-derived CDR1 and CDR2 are SEHNR and FQNEAQ (reference sequence). CDR3 region: CASSLIGGRNGGELFF. Written as DNA, the CDR3 is TGTGCCAGCAGCTTAATCGGAGGGCGGAATGGCGGGGAGCTGTTTTTT.

This clone has just a few counts. The rearrangement joins TRBV19 to TRBJ1-2; TRBD1 agrees at 9 bases. Losses at the gene ends were 3 bases for V and 4 bases for J; bases not matched to a gene: 6. Germline CDR1 and CDR2: LNHDA and SQIVND (reference sequence). This CDR3 has 15 amino acids. The CDR3 DNA reads TGTGCCAGTAGTATCCCTGACAGGGGGACCTATGGCTACACCTTC. Its protein is CASSIPDRGTYGYTF.

V gene TRBV23-1 combines with J gene TRBJ2-6; D remains ambiguous. TRBV23-1 is an open reading frame whose function is uncertain. V was pared by 0 bases and J by 0 bases, with 9 bases between. The CDR3 consists of 17 residues. The CDR3 DNA reads TGCGCCAGCAGTCAATCCGATGCAGACTCTGGGGCCAACGTCCTGACTTTC. It is translated as CASSQSDADSGANVLTF.

The chain couples TRBV5-1 to TRBJ2-7; tentatively, D is TRBD2 (5 bases). CDR3 length: 16 amino acids. Per the germline V gene, CDR1 is SGHRS and CDR2 is YFSETQ. The V end lost 4 bases, the J end lost 1 base, and 18 bases lay between the germline ends. The CDR3 protein is CASSVPLETGSYEQYF. CDR3 nucleotides: TGCGCCAGCAGCGTACCATTGGAGACGGGATCCTACGAGCAGTACTTC. The full variable domain, rest sourced from reference TRBV5-1 and TRBJ2-7, is KAGVTQTPRYLIKTRGQQVTLSCSPISGHRSVSWYQQTPGQGLQFLFEYFSETQRNKGNFPGRFSGRQFSNSRSEMNVSTLELGDSALYLCASSVPLETGSYEQYFGPGTRLTVT.

The chain employs TRBV2 and TRBJ1-3; no reliable D call. Germline V gene sequence: CDR1 SNHLY, CDR2 FYNNEI. This CDR3 has 14 residues. Trimming left V 7 bases short and J 4 bases short, with 14 bases between. CDR3 nucleotides: TGTGCCAGCACTTCAGACGGGTCCGGAAACACCATATATTTT. Translation gives CASTSDGSGNTIYF.

This sequence joins TRBV7-9 and TRBJ2-7, with 7 bases matching TRBD1. V shed 1 base and J 0 bases; nucleotides not matched to a gene: 3. Germline CDR1 and CDR2: SEHNR and FQNEAQ (reference sequence). This CDR3 region has 15 residues. CDR3 amino acids: CASSLGTGASYEQYF. For the CDR3, the DNA is TGTGCCAGCAGCTTAGGAACAGGGGCCTCCTACGAGCAGTACTTC. The entire variable domain, with the rest obtained from reference TRBV7-9 and TRBJ2-7, is as follows: DTGVSQNPRHKITKRGQNVTFRCDPISEHNRLYWYRQTLGQGPEFLTYFQNEAQLEKSRLLSDRFSAERPKGSFSTLEIQRTEQGDSAMYLCASSLGTGASYEQYFGPGTRLTVT.

The chain uses TRBV15 and TRBJ2-5; no clear D gene. The germline CDR1 and CDR2 sequences are LNHNV and YYDKDF (reference sequence). The CDR3 spans 16 residues. V lost 1 base and J lost 2, with 14 bases in between. The CDR3 sequence: CATSRGSSTEQETQYF. CDR3 sequence (DNA): TGTGCCACCAGCAGAGGGTCGAGCACCGAACAAGAGACCCAGTACTTC.

The V and J genes are TRBV5-1 and TRBJ2-1; 11 bases agree with TRBD2. The CDR3 loop spans 15 amino acids. The germline V gene encodes CDR1 SGHRS and CDR2 YFSETQ. The ends lost 3 bases at V and 4 bases at J; junction bases unmatched: 3. CDR3 in amino acids: CASSYLAGGYNEQFF. The CDR3, as DNA: TGCGCCAGCAGCTACCTAGCGGGGGGATACAATGAGCAGTTCTTC.

This clone was seen more than once but under ten times. The rearrangement links TRBV27 to TRBJ2-1, with D possibly matching TRBD2 (7 bases). The CDR3 extends over 14 amino acids. Deletions cut 2 bases from V and 11 bases from J, with 16 bases between. Per germline, CDR1 MNHEY and CDR2 SMNVEV (reference sequence). The CDR3 protein is CASSLAIRGGKQFF. DNA for the CDR3: TGTGCCAGCAGTTTAGCAATTAGGGGGGGAAAGCAGTTCTTC.

To note about this clone: Other DNA sequences in this specimen translate into the identical CDR3. V gene TRBV5-4 combines with J gene TRBJ2-5; D possibly corresponds to TRBD1 (5 bases). Germline values: CDR1 SGHNT, CDR2 YYREEE (reference sequence). The CDR3 spans 13 residues. Trimming took off 3 bases at V and 1 base at J, with 7 bases between the two ends. The CDR3 DNA follows: TGTGCCAGCAGCTCGACAGCCCAAGAGACCCAGTACTTC. It codes for CASSSTAQETQYF.

The CDR3 loop reads CASRTDSRVETQYF. The DNA of the CDR3 is TGTGCCAGCAGGACCGACAGCCGAGTAGAGACCCAGTACTTC. The chain couples TRBV7-9 to TRBJ2-5, with D perhaps matching TRBD1 (5 bases). The CDR3 consists of 14 residues. Deletions cut 6 bases from V and 4 bases from J, with 15 bases between. Germline-derived CDR1 and CDR2 are SEHNR and FQNEAQ (reference sequence). The full variable domain, its missing parts supplied by reference TRBV7-9 and TRBJ2-5, is DTGVSQNPRHKITKRGQNVTFRCDPISEHNRLYWYRQTLGQGPEFLTYFQNEAQLEKSRLLSDRFSAERPKGSFSTLEIQRTEQGDSAMYLCASRTDSRVETQYFGPGTRLLVL.

The J gene is TRBJ2-7, the V gene TRBV7-6; 9 nucleotides match TRBD1. Per germline, CDR1 SGHVS and CDR2 FNYEAQ. The CDR3 runs 13 residues. With 5 bases clipped from V and 7 bases from J, the junction kept 6 bases outside the gene matches. CDR3 sequence (DNA): TGTGCCAGCAGCCGGGACAGGGAGCGGGAGCAGTACTTC. Protein product: CASSRDREREQYF. The variable domain in full, completed from reference TRBV7-6 and TRBJ2-7, reads GAGVSQSPRYKVTKRGQDVALRCDPISGHVSLYWYRQALGQGPEFLTYFNYEAQQDKSGLPNDRFSAERPEGSISTLTIQRTEQRDSAMYRCASSRDREREQYFGPGTRLTVT.

V is TRBV5-1 and J is TRBJ2-7; 7 bases are shared with TRBD2. J lost 5 bases, V lost 0 bases, and 11 bases had no gene match. From germline, CDR1 is SGHRS and CDR2 YFSETQ. The CDR3 sequence is 16 residues long. CDR3 in DNA: TGCGCCAGCAGCTTGGTTGGACTAGGGGATCAAAACGAGCAGTACTTC. Residues: CASSLVGLGDQNEQYF.